This TCR beta chain was sequenced in a study of blood T cell repertoires in COVID-19 (dated by TCRdb to 2018 to 2021). Regarding the complete study: The collaborator samples originated in the United States, Italy and Spain and spanned the acute and convalescent phases of COVID-19. The repertoires were released in a freely available public database meant as a resource for research on the immune response to SARS-CoV-2. Samples came from the ongoing ImmuneRACE study (first 160 participants) plus 1,254 subjects from 6 global collaborators. Nearly every sample came with metadata listing a de-identified subject ID, COVID-19 status, age in years and sex. The material from the prospective study consisted of cDNA or gDNA derived from T cells, B-cell-depleted T cells, or PBMCs. Where available, HLA class I and class II types were obtained from metadata supplied by the sample provider rather than from assay-based typing. The dataset comprised deeply sampled blood TCRbeta repertoires from subjects exposed to, actively infected with, or recovered from COVID-19.

Based on the germline V gene, the CDR1 and CDR2 sequences are SGHRS and YFSETQ. The CDR3 numbers 16 residues from cysteine through phenylalanine. The DNA shown is the 48-base CDR3, in frame from base 1. V and J are trimmed by 1 base and 3 bases, and the gene matches miss 8 bases of the junction. Notes on this clone: The antigen this receptor binds is unknown. There are no base qualities to consult, and no much larger clone falls within one base.

The research as a whole found: How much clinical and demographic metadata was included differed by source and by participant, and the metadata was provided uncurated.

The immunoSEQ Assay, a bias-controlled multiplex PCR, was used to amplify TCRbeta CDR3 regions from genomic DNA. The authors' pipeline ran thus. The number of nucleated cells in each sample was estimated from the amplification of reference gene primers within the assay. To quantify the absolute abundance of each unique TCRbeta CDR3 rearrangement, sequence reads were collapsed and filtered. For each sample, productive Simpson clonality was calculated as the square root of Simpson's diversity index over productive rearrangements. TCRdb limited this immuneACCESS table to in-frame rearrangements with V and J called. A share of clones is missing; checked studies link under half to unresolved V genes, and the rest is unexplained. V and J calls and clone size are those listed in that table; D and trimming were worked out from the DNA. The sample contains 200,000 to 300,000 clones, about 83% of them found a single time. 5.5% of the sample comes from the top ten.

The collaborating institutions used their own protocols to collect whole blood in K2EDTA tubes. For TCRbeta analysis, collaborators shipped samples in one of three forms: frozen whole blood, isolated PBMCs, or DNA extracted from either of those sample types. The rearranged chain carries TRBV5-1 and TRBJ2-3, and TRBD2 matches 7 of the central bases. The sample comprised peripheral blood. The source of this sequence is a human donor in a cohort sampled during active COVID-19. The nucleotide sequence reads TGCGCCAGCAGCTTGTTAACGGGAGGAGGGACAGATACGCAGTATTTT. Its protein is CASSLLTGGGTDTQYF. Joined to the reference TRBV5-1 and TRBJ2-3 proteins, this CDR3 gives the full variable domain: KAGVTQTPRYLIKTRGQQVTLSCSPISGHRSVSWYQQTPGQGLQFLFEYFSETQRNKGNFPGRFSGRQFSNSRSEMNVSTLELGDSALYLCASSLLTGGGTDTQYFGPGTRLTVL.